What follows are 31 T cell receptor beta chains derived from one specimen sequenced in a study of T cells in women clearing cervical HPV infection. Clones were sequenced by immunoSEQ multiplex PCR, and TCRdb holds only the in-frame ones, with some missing. Seen in this sample are some 30,000 clones; the ten most common clones hold more than 4%. Sequences were obtained from blood buffy coat. The source of these receptors is a woman between 18 and 70 years old with a cervical HPV16 infection that either progressed to CIN3+ or cleared (not recorded which).

Turning to this clone: Read data end 3 residues before the CDR3 end; the end is taken from the germline J gene. The V gene is TRBV9, the J gene TRBJ2-7; 9 nucleotides line up with TRBD1. The V and J ends lost 3 bases and 2 bases, in that order; junction bases with no gene match: 6. CDR3 size: 15 residues. From germline, CDR1 is SGDLS and CDR2 YYNGEE. This CDR3 reads CASSAGQGLTYEQYF. Partial CDR3 DNA: TGTGCCAGCAGCGCCGGACAGGGGCTAACCTACGAG. The whole variable domain, remainder taken from reference TRBV9 and TRBJ2-7, is DSGVTQTPKHLITATGQRVTLRCSPRSGDLSVYWYQQSLDQGLQFLIQYYNGEERAKGNILERFSAQQFPDLHSELNLSSLELGDSALYFCASSAGQGLTYEQYFGPGTRLTVT.

Remarks on this clone: The missing CDR3 end, 3 residues past where the read stops, is filled in from the germline J gene. The chain is built from TRBV7-2 and TRBJ1-2; D is perhaps TRBD1 (6 bases). This CDR3 has 14 residues. Germline V gene lookup returns CDR1 SGHTA and CDR2 FQGNSA. V was pared by 0 bases and J by 7 bases, with 12 bases between. CDR3 DNA (partial): TGTGCCAGCAGCTTAGCAGTCAGGGGTAGTGGC. The encoded protein is CASSLAVRGSG. The whole CDR3 protein reads CASSLAVRGSGYTF.

In the case of this clone: Sequencing ends 3 residues short of the CDR3 end; the germline J gene provides the rest. This chain uses TRBV13 with TRBJ1-6; D ambiguous. V lost 3 bases, J lost 12 bases, and 12 bases lay in between. This CDR3 region has 13 residues. Germline CDR1 PRHDT, CDR2 FYEKMQ (reference sequence). The covered CDR3 bases are TGTGCCAGCAGCTTGTTGAGAGGGCAACCC. This translates into CASSLLRGQP. In full, the CDR3 reads CASSLLRGQPLHF.

In regard to this clone: The missing CDR3 end, 3 residues past where the read stops, is filled in from the germline J gene. The chain recombines TRBV20-1 with TRBJ2-3, with 8 bases that match TRBD1. Germline CDR1 is DFQATT and CDR2 is SNEGSKA (reference sequence). After removal of 4 bases from V and 2 bases from J, the junction contained 8 bases not matched to a gene. This CDR3 is 15 amino acids long. The CDR3 loop is CSAISGTGLTDTQYF. CDR3 DNA, as far as it was read: TGCAGTGCTATCTCCGGGACAGGCCTCACAGATACG.

Concerning this clone: The CDR3 end is not reached by the read, which stops 3 residues before it; the germline J gene fills it in. Other DNA sequences in the sample encode the same CDR3. The chain is built from TRBV29-1 and TRBJ2-1; 12 bases align to TRBD2. The CDR3 spans 15 residues. V lost 1 base to trimming and J lost 4 bases; unmatched junction nucleotides: 2. Germline assignment: CDR1 SQVTM and CDR2 ANQGSEA. The CDR3 spells CSVEGLAGDYNEQFF. CDR3 bases read: TGCAGCGTTGAAGGACTAGCGGGAGATTACAATGAG.

Of note for this clone: The CDR3 is cut off 3 residues early in the read; its end comes from the germline J gene. The J gene is TRBJ2-1, the V gene TRBV18, with D possibly being TRBD1 (6 bases). The CDR3 runs to 13 residues. V shed 4 bases and J shed 6 bases, with 10 bases lying between them. Germline V lookup: CDR1 KGHSH, CDR2 LQKENI. CDR3 DNA, as far as it was read: TGTGCCAGCTCACTCGGGACAACCAATGAG. As protein: CASSLGTTNE. The whole CDR3 sequence is CASSLGTTNEQFF. The full variable domain, completed using reference TRBV18 and TRBJ2-1, is NAGVMQNPRHLVRRRGQEARLRCSPMKGHSHVYWYRQLPEEGLKFMVYLQKENIIDESGMPKERFSAEFPKEGPSILRIQQVVRGDSAAYFCASSLGTTNEQFFGPGTRLTVL.

As regards this clone: The sequenced fragment ends 3 residues before the CDR3 boundary, so the rest is inferred from the germline J gene. The chain has TRBV4-1 and TRBJ2-3; D is undetermined. The germline V gene has CDR1 MGHRA and CDR2 YSYEKL. The V end lost 4 bases, the J end lost 6 bases, and 8 bases lay between the germline ends. This CDR3 has 12 amino acids. CDR3 sequence reads: CASSRFADTQYF. The part of the CDR3 DNA that was read is TGCGCCAGCAGCCGTTTTGCGGATACG.

Turning to this clone: The read is 3 residues too short to cover the CDR3 end, so that end is filled in from the germline J gene. The chain joins TRBV29-1 to TRBJ1-1, with D perhaps matching TRBD1 (6 bases). This CDR3 has 13 amino acids. Germline loops: CDR1 SQVTM, CDR2 ANQGSEA. V lost 4 bases to trimming and J lost 4 bases, with 13 bases between them. The covered CDR3 bases are TGCAGCGTTGTGAGACAGGAAGTCACTGAA. Translation gives CSVVRQEVTE. The full CDR3 protein reads CSVVRQEVTEAFF.

As concerns this clone: Coverage ceases 3 residues before the CDR3 finishes, and the germline J gene fills in the end. The chain links TRBV5-1 to TRBJ2-3; perhaps TRBD2 as D (6 bases). CDR1 and CDR2 from the germline V gene are SGHRS and YFSETQ. Trimming took 3 bases from V and 4 from J, leaving 6 bases between them. The CDR3 totals 12 residues. CDR3 protein: CASSWRADTQYF. The part of the CDR3 DNA that was read is TGCGCCAGCAGCTGGAGGGCAGATACG.

Of note for this clone: The DNA ends 3 residues before the CDR3 does, and the rest of the CDR3 is filled in from the germline J gene. The rearrangement uses TRBV7-9 and TRBJ1-2; no clear D gene. CDR1 is SEHNR and CDR2 is FQNEAQ in the germline V gene (reference sequence). The CDR3 consists of 13 residues. The covered CDR3 bases are TGTGCCAGCAGCTTACCCGGGGTTGACGGC. Amino acids: CASSLPGVDG. The whole CDR3 sequence is CASSLPGVDGYTF.

Concerning this clone itself: The CDR3 end falls 3 residues outside the read, so it is completed with the germline J gene. This rearrangement joins TRBV11-2 to TRBJ1-1; 8 nucleotides agree with TRBD1. J gave up 4 bases and V 5 bases, and 3 bases lay outside the gene matches. The CDR3 consists of 13 residues. Looked up from germline, CDR1 is SGHAT and CDR2 is FQNNGV. CDR3 DNA, as far as it was read: TGTGCCAGCAGCCCGGACAGGGTCACTGAA. Encoded protein: CASSPDRVTE. The entire CDR3 is CASSPDRVTEAFF.

Points on this clone: The read falls 3 residues short of the CDR3 end, and the missing part is taken from the germline J gene. The rearrangement links TRBV19 to TRBJ2-6; 7 bases align to TRBD1. V shed 3 bases and J 0 bases; nucleotides not matched to a gene: 5. This CDR3 has 17 amino acids. Germline CDR1 and CDR2: LNHDA and SQIVND (reference sequence). The part of the CDR3 DNA that was read is TGTGCCAGTAGTATCCGCAGGGGGAGCTCTGGGGCCAACGTC. It translates to CASSIRRGSSGANV. In full, the CDR3 reads CASSIRRGSSGANVLTF.

Notes on this clone: Read data end 3 residues before the CDR3 end; the end is taken from the germline J gene. The genes are TRBV5-6 and TRBJ2-7; either TRBD1 or TRBD2 may supply D (5 bases each). Germline V gene data show CDR1 as SGHDT and CDR2 as YYEEEE. The CDR3 has 15 amino acids. V lost 3 bases and J lost 0, with 13 bases in between. CDR3 DNA (partial): TGTGCCAGCAGCTCGGGAATAGGGGCCTCCTACGAG. Amino acid sequence: CASSSGIGASYE. The complete CDR3 sequence is CASSSGIGASYEQYF.

Details on this clone: The read terminates 3 residues before the CDR3 end, so the remaining end is supplied by the germline J gene. The chain carries TRBV12-3 or TRBV12-4 and TRBJ2-7; D gene ambiguous. The CDR3 runs to 13 residues. V lost 3 bases, J lost 4 bases, and 10 bases lay in between. CDR3 region: CASSFSLGYEQYF. The part of the CDR3 DNA that was read is TGTGCCAGCAGTTTTAGTTTAGGGTACGAG.

To note about this clone: Sequencing ends 3 residues short of the CDR3 end; the germline J gene provides the rest. The chain joins TRBV20-1 to TRBJ2-1, with TRBD2 identical over 9 bases. CDR1 DFQATT and CDR2 SNEGSKA come from the germline V gene (reference sequence). The length of the CDR3 is 14 residues. J was trimmed by 1 base and V by 5 bases; bases with no gene match: 3. The CDR3 protein is CSADGLASYNEQFF. The CDR3 bases that were read are TGCAGTGCTGACGGACTAGCGTCCTACAATGAG.

For this clone: The read ends 3 residues before the CDR3 terminus; that terminus is restored from the germline J gene. The chain carries TRBV19 and TRBJ1-4, with D perhaps matching TRBD1 (6 bases). This CDR3 region has 16 residues. Germline CDR1 is LNHDA and CDR2 is SQIVND (reference sequence). V was shortened by 6 bases and J by 0 bases, with 14 bases between the two germline ends. CDR3 sequence reads: CASRGTTYATNEKLFF. Incomplete CDR3 DNA: TGTGCCAGTAGGGGGACAACCTATGCAACTAATGAAAAA.

Partial CDR3 DNA: TGTGCCAGTACCGACCAGGGGGCAGGGGGC. Translated, it gives CASTDQGAGG. The full CDR3 reads CASTDQGAGGYTF. The rearrangement links TRBV19 to TRBJ1-2; 8 nucleotides agree with TRBD1. The read halts 3 residues ahead of the CDR3 end, with the missing end drawn from the germline J gene. The germline gives CDR1 LNHDA, CDR2 SQIVND (reference sequence). The CDR3 sequence is 13 residues long.

Comment on this clone: The sequenced fragment ends 3 residues before the CDR3 boundary, so the rest is inferred from the germline J gene. The V gene is TRBV6-1, the J gene TRBJ1-1; D not resolved. Germline-derived CDR1 and CDR2 are MNHNS and SASEGT. CDR3 length: 14 residues. The DNA read from the CDR3 is TGTGCCAGCAGTGAATGGCTAGCGGACTACGAG. Its translation is CASSEWLADYE. The entire CDR3 protein reads CASSEWLADYEAFF.

Concerning this clone itself: The missing CDR3 end, 3 residues past where the read stops, is filled in from the germline J gene. The chain uses TRBV20-1 and TRBJ2-3; possible D gene TRBD1, 6 bases. CDR3 length: 14 amino acids. Deletions cut 3 bases from V and 0 bases from J, with 10 bases between. Germline CDR1 DFQATT, CDR2 SNEGSKA (reference sequence). CDR3 DNA, as far as it was read: TGCAGTGCTAGGACAGGCGTCAGCACAGATACG. Its translation: CSARTGVSTDT. The CDR3, in full, reads CSARTGVSTDTQYF.

Worth noting for this clone: With the read ending 3 residues before the CDR3 end, the germline J gene is used to fill in that end. This chain links TRBV11-1 with TRBJ2-5; 8 bases match TRBD1. V lost 8 bases to trimming and J lost 4 bases; unmatched junction nucleotides: 12. The germline gives CDR1 SGHAT, CDR2 FQDESV (reference sequence). The CDR3 runs 15 residues. The covered CDR3 bases are TGTGCCAGCTCCCTCTGGACAGGGACAGGAGAGACC. It translates to CASSLWTGTGET. The full CDR3 reads CASSLWTGTGETQYF.

In the case of this clone: The sequenced fragment ends 3 residues before the CDR3 boundary, so the rest is inferred from the germline J gene. V is TRBV7-9 and J is TRBJ1-1; D is perhaps TRBD1 (5 bases). V was shortened by 5 bases and J by 7 bases, with 11 bases between the two germline ends. CDR1 SEHNR and CDR2 FQNEAQ come from the germline V gene (reference sequence). There are 12 residues in the CDR3. CDR3 DNA (partial): TGTGCCAGCAGCGCCCAGAGGGGTGAA. The encoded protein is CASSAQRGE. In full, the CDR3 is CASSAQRGEAFF.

Incomplete CDR3 DNA: TGCAGCGTCCCCGCACGACAGAGGATGAACACTGAA. Protein sequence: CSVPARQRMNTE. The full CDR3 protein is CSVPARQRMNTEAFF. This chain links TRBV29-1 with TRBJ1-1, with D possibly TRBD1 on 5 matching bases. The read terminates 3 residues before the CDR3 end, so the remaining end is supplied by the germline J gene. V lost 6 bases and J lost 0, with 17 bases in between. From germline, CDR1 is SQVTM and CDR2 ANQGSEA. This CDR3 has 15 amino acids.

Concerning this clone itself: The read terminates 3 residues ahead of where the CDR3 ends, so the germline J gene completes it. The rearrangement links TRBV30 to TRBJ1-5, with 7 positions matching TRBD1. Trimming cost V 1 base and J 4 bases; bases outside gene matches: 10. From germline, CDR1 is GTSNPN and CDR2 SVGIG (reference sequence). The length of the CDR3 is 16 residues. The sequenced part of the CDR3 DNA is TGTGCCTGGAGTGAAGGGTCTCGACAGGGTAATCAGCCC. As protein: CAWSEGSRQGNQP. The full-length CDR3 reads as CAWSEGSRQGNQPQHF.

A note on this clone: The CDR3 goes on 3 residues after the read ends, and that part is filled in from the germline J gene. J is TRBJ2-3 and V is TRBV12-3 or TRBV12-4; 7 nucleotides match TRBD1. The CDR3 runs 16 residues. V trimming: 6 bases; J trimming: 1 base; junction bases outside the gene matches: 10. The CDR3 loop is CASSPGTARGTDTQYF. Incomplete CDR3 DNA: TGTGCCAGCAGCCCCGGGACAGCCAGGGGCACAGATACG.

To note about this clone: The read ends 3 residues before the CDR3 terminus; that terminus is restored from the germline J gene. This chain connects TRBV12-3 or TRBV12-4 to TRBJ2-2; TRBD2 is a possible D gene (5 bases). This CDR3 is 15 amino acids long. V lost 1 base and J 2 bases, leaving 8 bases between the germline ends. The CDR3 loop is CASSLGTPNTGELFF. The sequenced part of the CDR3 DNA is TGTGCCAGCAGTTTAGGGACTCCCAACACCGGGGAG.

As for this clone: Read data end 3 residues before the CDR3 end; the end is taken from the germline J gene. The genes are TRBV10-3 and TRBJ2-3; D call uncertain. The CDR3 is 13 amino acids. The germline V and J ends were trimmed by 5 bases and 6 bases, with 12 bases remaining between them. The germline gives CDR1 ENHRY, CDR2 SYGVKD. The part of the CDR3 DNA that was read is TGTGCCATCAGTTTCTCCCCCCTTGATACG. Its translation: CAISFSPLDT. The full CDR3 sequence reads CAISFSPLDTQYF.

On this clone itself: The read ends 3 residues before the CDR3 terminus; that terminus is restored from the germline J gene. The genes are TRBV14 and TRBJ1-4; weak D call: TRBD1 (6 bases). Germline V gene lookup returns CDR1 SGHDN and CDR2 FVKESK. CDR3 length equals 15 residues. With 4 bases removed from V and 8 bases from J, the gap between germline ends came to 17 bases. Incomplete CDR3 DNA: TGTGCCAGCAGCCCCCGGCTGGTTCAGGGGGAAAAA. Protein product: CASSPRLVQGEK. The entire CDR3 sequence reads CASSPRLVQGEKLFF.

The part of the CDR3 DNA that was read is TGCAGTGCTGGGGATGGTGGGGGGTACCAAGAGACC. It is translated as CSAGDGGGYQET. The complete CDR3 reads CSAGDGGGYQETQYF. The chain couples TRBV20-1 to TRBJ2-5; tentatively, D is TRBD2 (6 bases). With the read ending 3 residues before the CDR3 end, the germline J gene is used to fill in that end. CDR3 length equals 15 residues. Germline V CDR1 and CDR2: DFQATT, SNEGSKA (reference sequence). Trimming cost V 5 bases and J 0 bases, with 16 bases left between them.

With regard to this clone: The observed sequence ends 3 residues before the CDR3 terminus, with the missing tail filled in from the germline J gene. The chain has TRBV28 and TRBJ2-5; 11 bases are shared with TRBD1. The CDR3 contains 16 residues. With V trimmed by 4 bases and J by 5 bases, 9 bases remained unmatched. The germline V gene encodes CDR1 MDHEN and CDR2 SYDVKM. CDR3: CASSSLWTGGKETQYF. CDR3 DNA (partial): TGTGCCAGCAGTTCCCTCTGGACAGGGGGCAAGGAGACC.

A word on this clone: The CDR3 end is not reached by the read, which stops 3 residues before it; the germline J gene fills it in. V and J are TRBV19 and TRBJ1-3; D perhaps matches TRBD1 (5 bases). V lost 2 bases to trimming and J lost 0 bases, with 11 bases between them. The CDR3 consists of 16 residues. Germline CDR1 is LNHDA and CDR2 is SQIVND (reference sequence). CDR3 residues: CASSISGVLSGNTIYF. The sequenced CDR3 bases are TGTGCCAGTAGTATATCGGGGGTCCTCTCTGGAAACACC.

A remark on this clone: The CDR3 end lies 3 residues beyond the end of the read and is filled in from the germline J gene. The V and J genes are TRBV20-1 and TRBJ1-1, with D possibly matching TRBD1 (5 bases). Germline lookup yields CDR1 DFQATT and CDR2 SNEGSKA (reference sequence). The CDR3 consists of 13 residues. Trimming cost V 5 bases and J 3 bases, with 13 bases left between them. Partial CDR3 DNA: TGCAGTGCTCCCCCCCAGGGAGACACTGAA. Translation gives CSAPPQGDTE. In full, the CDR3 reads CSAPPQGDTEAFF.